The clone carrying this TCR beta chain was observed once. This sample is drawn from a study of blood T cell repertoires in COVID-19. Background on the study: COVID-19 samples, acute and convalescent, were from the United States, Italy and Spain.

Here immunoSEQ multiplex PCR was the method, and the copy in TCRdb shows in-frame clones only, minus some. Among approximately 200,000 clones listed, over 80% were seen once. Cohort placement rested on clinical history that participants reported themselves. V shed 5 bases and J 8 bases; nucleotides not matched to a gene: 11. This CDR3 is 15 amino acids long. Germline assignment: CDR1 MDHEN and CDR2 SYDVKM. The clonotype originates from a man younger than 45 who had recovered from COVID-19. The sample taken for sequencing was PBMCs or T cells enriched from blood (not recorded which). The chain links TRBV28 to TRBJ1-3; TRBD1 agrees at 8 bases. The CDR3 is CASSPPSGGLHTIYF. CDR3 sequence (DNA): TGTGCCAGCAGTCCCCCTTCAGGGGGCCTCCACACCATATATTTT.